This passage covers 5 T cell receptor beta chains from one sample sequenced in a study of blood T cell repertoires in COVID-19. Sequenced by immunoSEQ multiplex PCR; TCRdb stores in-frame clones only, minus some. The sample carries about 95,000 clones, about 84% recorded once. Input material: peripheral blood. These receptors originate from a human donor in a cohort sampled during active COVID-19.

CDR3 in amino acids: CASSFFGGGPGETQYF. The DNA of the CDR3 is TGTGCCAGCAGCTTCTTCGGGGGAGGGCCGGGAGAGACCCAGTACTTC. The V call is TRBV11-2, the J call TRBJ2-5; 7 positions match TRBD2. Per the germline V gene, CDR1 is SGHAT and CDR2 is FQNNGV. The CDR3 is 16 amino acids. V shed 3 bases and J 4 bases; nucleotides not matched to a gene: 11.

The CDR3 DNA reads TGTGCCAGCAGCTTGAGTTTCGTGGTTAGAGGGACTAGCGTGGCCCATGAGCAGTTCTTC. Translation: CASSLSFVVRGTSVAHEQFF. V usage is TRBV5-8 and J usage is TRBJ2-1; 10 bases align to TRBD2. J lost 8 bases, V lost 1 base, and 21 bases had no gene match. The CDR3 loop spans 20 amino acids. The germline V gene encodes CDR1 SGHTS and CDR2 YDEGEE.

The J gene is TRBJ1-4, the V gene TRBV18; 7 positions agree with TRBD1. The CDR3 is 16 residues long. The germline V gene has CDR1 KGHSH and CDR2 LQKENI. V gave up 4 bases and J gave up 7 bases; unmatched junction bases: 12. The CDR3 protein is CASSRGQPQEGEKLFF. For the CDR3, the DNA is TGTGCCAGCTCACGGGGACAGCCCCAAGAAGGTGAAAAACTGTTTTTT. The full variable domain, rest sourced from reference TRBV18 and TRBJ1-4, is NAGVMQNPRHLVRRRGQEARLRCSPMKGHSHVYWYRQLPEEGLKFMVYLQKENIIDESGMPKERFSAEFPKEGPSILRIQQVVRGDSAAYFCASSRGQPQEGEKLFFGSGTQLSVL.

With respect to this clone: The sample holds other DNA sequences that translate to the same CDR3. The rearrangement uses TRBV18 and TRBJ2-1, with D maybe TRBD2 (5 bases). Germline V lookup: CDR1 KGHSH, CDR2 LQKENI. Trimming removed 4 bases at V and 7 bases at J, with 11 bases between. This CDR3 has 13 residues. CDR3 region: CASSLGRGNEQFF. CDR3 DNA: TGTGCCAGCTCACTTGGCCGGGGAAATGAGCAGTTCTTC. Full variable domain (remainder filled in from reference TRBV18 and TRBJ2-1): NAGVMQNPRHLVRRRGQEARLRCSPMKGHSHVYWYRQLPEEGLKFMVYLQKENIIDESGMPKERFSAEFPKEGPSILRIQQVVRGDSAAYFCASSLGRGNEQFFGPGTRLTVL.

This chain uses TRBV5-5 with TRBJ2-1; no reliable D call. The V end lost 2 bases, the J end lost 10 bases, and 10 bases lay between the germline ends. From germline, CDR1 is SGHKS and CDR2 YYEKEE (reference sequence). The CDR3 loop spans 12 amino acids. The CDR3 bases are TGTGCCAGCAGCTTATCCGTGAGGGAGCAGTTCTTC. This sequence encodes CASSLSVREQFF. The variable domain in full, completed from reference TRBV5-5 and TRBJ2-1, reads DAGVTQSPTHLIKTRGQQVTLRCSPISGHKSVSWYQQVLGQGPQFIFQYYEKEERGRGNFPDRFSARQFPNYSSELNVNALLLGDSALYLCASSLSVREQFFGPGTRLTVL.